The source of this T cell receptor beta chain is a study of blood T cell repertoires in COVID-19. Looking at the study overall: T cells, B-cell-depleted T cells, or PBMCs supplied cDNA or gDNA.

In terms of age and location, participants ranged from roughly 18 to 95 years and lived in under 30 US areas. Researchers sorted participants into cohorts using their self-reported clinical history. Assay: immunoSEQ multiplex PCR; the TCRdb copy retains only in-frame clones and omits some. This sample has roughly 200,000 clones; roughly 83% occur once, and the top ten carry roughly 5.9%. Sample: PBMCs or T cells enriched from blood (not recorded which). The sequence came from a middle-aged man with acute COVID-19.

The CDR3: CASSVRTGDTQYF. The CDR3, as DNA: TGCGCCAGCAGTGTTAGGACTGGAGATACGCAGTATTTT. This chain uses TRBV10-1 with TRBJ2-3; the D gene is possibly TRBD2 (5 bases). This CDR3 spans 13 amino acids. Trimming took off 4 bases at V and 5 bases at J, with 10 bases between the two ends. CDR1 is WNHNN, CDR2 SYGVQD, per germline (reference sequence).